The entry that follows covers one T cell receptor (beta chain) sequence. V was cut by 1 base and J by 2 bases, with 10 bases left in between. The CDR3 runs 15 residues. Germline loops: CDR1 SGHNT, CDR2 YYREEE (reference sequence). 60 Vbeta and 13 Jbeta primers were used in PCR. The method was immunoSEQ multiplex PCR; TCRdb's version includes in-frame clones alone and lacks a portion of them. The listing records more than 200,000 clones. The data stem from a study of cytomegalovirus exposure and HLA in healthy donors. The receptor's source is a woman aged 30 to 39 in good health and CMV-seropositive. The rearrangement links TRBV5-4 to TRBJ2-1; D uncertain. The sequenced sample was PBMCs. The CDR3: CASSLHAVTYNEQFF. CDR3 sequence (DNA): TGTGCCAGCAGCTTGCATGCGGTCACCTACAATGAGCAGTTCTTC.